One and the same sample provided the 11 T cell receptor beta chains below, sequenced in a study of T cell repertoires in cytomegalovirus infection (dated by TCRdb to between 2018 and 2021). The run used an Illumina HiSeq 1500. TCRdb reprocessing: public reads trimmed at Q25 with fastp, clones called with MiXCR, in-frame beta chains kept. Merged by CDR3 protein, the rows form single entries marked with the most common genes and DNA. The sample data list under 350,000 distinct CDR3 sequences, and more than 9% of these were observed just once. The top ten clonotypes cover around 4.5% of the sample. Sequenced input: PBMCs. The receptors originated from a human donor in good health (CMV status not recorded). Some clones in this sample may be carry-over from other donors' samples.

This chain links TRBV7-9 with TRBJ2-3; 11 nucleotides line up with TRBD2. Per germline, CDR1 SEHNR and CDR2 FQNEAQ (reference sequence). This CDR3 region has 15 residues. Unmatched junction bases numbered 4, after V lost 4 bases and J lost 4 bases. In DNA form, the CDR3 reads TGTGCCAGCAGCTCCTCACTAGCGGGAGCAGATACGCAGTATTTT. Amino acid sequence: CASSSSLAGADTQYF.

This clonotype was detected a few times. V gene TRBV12-3 or TRBV12-4 combines with J gene TRBJ1-2; D gene ambiguous. Trimming took 6 bases from V and 4 from J, leaving 15 bases between them. This CDR3 contains 14 residues. This chain's CDR3 is CASSEGRNLYGYTF. As DNA, the CDR3 is TGTGCCAGCAGCGAAGGACGGAACCTCTATGGCTACACCTTC.

This clonotype occurred many times. This chain uses TRBV7-8 with TRBJ2-5; 9 bases match TRBD2. The J segment lost 3 bases and the V segment lost 1 base, leaving 15 bases of the junction unmatched. The CDR3 consists of 19 residues. The germline V gene encodes CDR1 SGHVS and CDR2 FQNEAQ. The CDR3 DNA reads TGTGCCAGCAGCTTAGAGTATCGGGGGAGACTAGCGGAGAAAGAGACCCAGTACTTC. Amino acid sequence: CASSLEYRGRLAEKETQYF.

The chain joins TRBV25-1 to TRBJ1-2, with 8 bases identical to TRBD1. The length of the CDR3 is 16 residues. CDR1 and CDR2 from the germline V gene are MGHDK and SYGVNS. The ends lost 4 bases at V and 1 base at J; junction bases unmatched: 8. The DNA for the CDR3 is TGTGCCAGCAGTGCCCAGGGGGCCCCTTATAACTATGGCTACACCTTC. Protein product: CASSAQGAPYNYGYTF.

In its sample, this clonotype was seen many times. The chain carries TRBV7-2 and TRBJ2-1, with D perhaps TRBD2 (5 bases). V lost 5 bases to trimming and J lost 5 bases, with 10 bases between them. The CDR3 is made up of 13 amino acids. The germline CDR1 and CDR2 sequences are SGHTA and FQGNSA. The CDR3 bases are TGTGCCAGCAGCACCGGACTTAACAATGAGCAGTTCTTC. Residues: CASSTGLNNEQFF. The full variable domain, rest sourced from reference TRBV7-2 and TRBJ2-1, is GAGVSQSPSNKVTEKGKDVELRCDPISGHTALYWYRQSLGQGLEFLIYFQGNSAPDKSGLPSDRFSAERTGGSVSTLTIQRTQQEDSAVYLCASSTGLNNEQFFGPGTRLTVL.

Many counts were recorded for this clonotype. The chain uses TRBV4-3 and TRBJ2-3, with a weak D call TRBD1 (6 bases). CDR1 is LGHNA and CDR2 is YSLEER in the germline V gene. Trimming removed 0 bases from V and 2 bases from J, with 15 bases in between. The CDR3 length is 17 residues. CDR3 sequence (DNA): TGCGCCAGCAGCCAAGATAGATGGCAGGGGTCCACAGATACGCAGTATTTT. This gives the protein CASSQDRWQGSTDTQYF.

The rearrangement uses TRBV12-3 or TRBV12-4 and TRBJ2-1; 10 bases map to TRBD1. Trimming took 4 bases from V and 8 from J; bases not matched to a gene: 8. The CDR3 sequence is 15 residues long. CDR3 in amino acids: CASSSGQGVFDEQFF. The CDR3 bases are TGTGCCAGCAGTTCCGGACAGGGGGTATTCGATGAGCAGTTCTTC.

This clonotype was seen ten or more times. The CDR3 nucleotides are TGTGCCAGCAGCTTAGTAGGGGCGAACACTGAAGCTTTCTTT. Its translation is CASSLVGANTEAFF. The chain carries TRBV7-2 and TRBJ1-1; maybe TRBD1 (5 bases). The CDR3 is made up of 14 amino acids. The V gene lost 1 base and the J gene lost 1 base, with 7 bases spanning the gap. Germline lookup yields CDR1 SGHTA and CDR2 FQGNSA.

The chain employs TRBV12-3 or TRBV12-4 and TRBJ1-2; TRBD1 agrees at 7 bases. The CDR3 runs 13 residues. Unmatched junction bases numbered 7, after V lost 10 bases and J lost 2 bases. The CDR3 reads CATKGQRNYGYTF. In DNA, the CDR3 is TGTGCCACTAAGGGACAGCGAAACTATGGCTACACCTTC.

This chain links TRBV12-3 or TRBV12-4 with TRBJ1-1, with D uncertain. This CDR3 has 12 amino acids. V dropped 10 bases and J dropped 2 bases, with 11 bases sitting between them. CDR3 sequence: CATQRENTEAFF. In DNA form, the CDR3 reads TGTGCCACCCAGAGGGAAAACACTGAAGCTTTCTTT.

This clonotype came up a few times. This rearrangement joins TRBV20-1 to TRBJ2-1; 7 bases match TRBD2. CDR1 is DFQATT and CDR2 is SNEGSKA in the germline V gene (reference sequence). With 3 bases clipped from V and 3 bases from J, the junction kept 2 bases outside the gene matches. The CDR3 is 13 residues long. Here the CDR3 DNA reads TGCAGTGCTAGGGGCGGGGGCTACAATGAGCAGTTCTTC. Protein product: CSARGGGYNEQFF.